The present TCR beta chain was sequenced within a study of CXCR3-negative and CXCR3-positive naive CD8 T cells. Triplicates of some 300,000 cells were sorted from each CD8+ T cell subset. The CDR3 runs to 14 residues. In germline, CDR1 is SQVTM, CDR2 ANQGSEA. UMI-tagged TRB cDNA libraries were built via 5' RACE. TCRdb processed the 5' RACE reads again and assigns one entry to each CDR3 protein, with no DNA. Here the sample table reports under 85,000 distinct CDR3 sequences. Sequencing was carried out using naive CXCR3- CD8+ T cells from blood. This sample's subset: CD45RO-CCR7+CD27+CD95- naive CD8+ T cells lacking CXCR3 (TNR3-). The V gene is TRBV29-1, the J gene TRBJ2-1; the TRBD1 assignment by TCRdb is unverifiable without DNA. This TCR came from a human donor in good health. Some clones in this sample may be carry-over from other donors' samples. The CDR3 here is CSVAGTGINNEQFF.